These 30 T cell receptor beta chains share one sample of origin, sequenced in a study of early T cells in non-severe SARS-CoV-2 infection. TCRdb reanalysed the 5' RACE reads using MiXCR and keeps one entry per CDR3 protein. The sample carries 10,000 to 13,000 distinct CDR3 sequences, 4.8% recorded once. The sample taken for sequencing was whole blood. Receptor source: an adult who was a healthcare worker with PCR-confirmed SARS-CoV-2 infection or an uninfected control (not recorded which).

This clonotype was found many times. V gene TRBV5-1 combines with J gene TRBJ1-1; D not certain. Trimming pared 0 bases from V and 7 bases from J, leaving 13 bases between. Germline CDR1 is SGHRS and CDR2 is YFSETQ. This CDR3 contains 14 residues. CDR3 DNA sequence: TGCGCCAGCAGCTTGGAGGCCCCGCCGGATGAAGCTTTCTTT. Its protein is CASSLEAPPDEAFF.

The chain uses TRBV4-1 and TRBJ2-3; D might be TRBD2 (5 bases). CDR1 MGHRA and CDR2 YSYEKL come from the germline V gene. Trimming took 5 bases from V and 1 from J, leaving 10 bases between them. This CDR3 is built from 14 residues. DNA of the CDR3: TGCGCCAGCAGCACCTGGACTCGCACAGATACGCAGTATTTT. Its protein product is CASSTWTRTDTQYF.

This clonotype was counted ten times or more. The rearrangement joins TRBV28 to TRBJ2-7; D gene uncertain. This CDR3 is built from 15 residues. The germline V and J ends were trimmed by 2 bases and 1 base, with 12 bases remaining between them. The germline CDR1 and CDR2 sequences are MDHEN and SYDVKM. The CDR3 nucleotides read TGTGCCAGCAGTTTACCAATTCCAGTTTCCTACGAGCAGTACTTC. It specifies CASSLPIPVSYEQYF.

A few counts support this clonotype. CDR3 in DNA: TGTGCCAGCAGTTACCTCCCCAGGGGGCGCGTCGCAGATACGCAGTATTTT. This codes for CASSYLPRGRVADTQYF. The genes are TRBV6-5 and TRBJ2-3; 8 bases are a match to TRBD1. The CDR3 totals 17 residues. V lost 2 bases, J lost 4 bases, and 11 bases stayed unmatched. Germline CDR1 reads MNHEY; CDR2 reads SVGAGI.

This clonotype qualifies as medium-sized (0.01 to 0.1%). This sequence joins TRBV5-4 and TRBJ2-5; TRBD1 matches at 7 bases. CDR1 and CDR2 from the germline V gene are SGHNT and YYREEE (reference sequence). The CDR3 sequence is 14 residues long. The V gene end was trimmed by 0 bases and the J gene end by 4 bases; junction bases not matched to a gene: 3. The CDR3 spells CASSLATGRETQYF. DNA for the CDR3: TGTGCCAGCAGCTTGGCGACAGGGAGAGAGACCCAGTACTTC.

This clonotype occurred many times. The chain recombines TRBV6-2 or TRBV6-3 with TRBJ2-1; D possibly uses TRBD1 or TRBD2 (6 bases each). The CDR3 contains 14 residues. Trimming cost V 6 bases and J 4 bases, with 13 bases left between them. From germline, CDR1 is MNHEY and CDR2 SVGEGT. CDR3 sequence: CASSLEGGYNEQFF. In DNA, the CDR3 is TGTGCCAGCAGCCTCGAGGGGGGTTACAATGAGCAGTTCTTC.

This clonotype was seen ten or more times. V and J are TRBV7-2 and TRBJ1-2; D is perhaps TRBD1 (5 bases). The length of the CDR3 is 15 residues. CDR1 is SGHTA and CDR2 is FQGNSA in the germline V gene. V was trimmed by 2 bases and J by 10 bases, leaving 20 bases between them. For the CDR3, the DNA is TGTGCCAGCAGCTTAAGGCGGGGGTGGCGATTGGACTACACCTTC. Encoded protein: CASSLRRGWRLDYTF.

This clonotype has a count of ten or more. The chain links TRBV27 to TRBJ1-1, with a tentative D call TRBD1 (6 bases). CDR1 and CDR2 (germline): MNHEY, SMNVEV (reference sequence). The ends were cut back, 5 bases at V and 0 bases at J, with 19 bases in the middle. This CDR3 is built from 17 residues. The CDR3 DNA reads TGTGCCAGCAGTGGAGGCAGGGGTAGAACCATGAACACTGAAGCTTTCTTT. The encoded protein is CASSGGRGRTMNTEAFF.

This clonotype rates as medium-sized. The gene calls are TRBV28 and TRBJ2-7; 13 bases are shared with TRBD2. CDR3 size: 15 residues. The germline V gene encodes CDR1 MDHEN and CDR2 SYDVKM. V was pared by 7 bases and J by 0 bases, with 3 bases of the junction left unmatched. DNA of the CDR3: TGTGCCAGCAATACTAGCGGGGGGGGCTCCTACGAGCAGTACTTC. It encodes CASNTSGGGSYEQYF.

This clonotype has a count of ten or more. This chain connects TRBV6-5 to TRBJ1-6; 7 bases align to TRBD1. The CDR3 length is 13 residues. Germline V gene data show CDR1 as MNHEY and CDR2 as SVGAGI. Trimming took 6 bases from V and 14 from J; bases not matched to a gene: 10. CDR3 DNA: TGTGCCAGCAGCTTTGGGACAGTTGGATCCCTCCACTTT. Amino acid sequence: CASSFGTVGSLHF.

The table lists this clonotype with many counts. DNA for the CDR3: TGTGCCAGCAGCTGGGCCGGGATTAACACTGAAGCTTTCTTT. It specifies CASSWAGINTEAFF. This chain joins TRBV5-6 and TRBJ1-1; D is unresolved. The ends were cut back, 3 bases at V and 2 bases at J, with 11 bases in the middle. Germline V lookup: CDR1 SGHDT, CDR2 YYEEEE. This CDR3 contains 14 residues. The variable domain in full, with the rest retrieved from reference TRBV5-6 and TRBJ1-1, is DAGVTQSPTHLIKTRGQQVTLRCSPKSGHDTVSWYQQALGQGPQFIFQYYEEEERQRGNFPDRFSGHQFPNYSSELNVNALLLGDSALYLCASSWAGINTEAFFGQGTRLTVV.

This clonotype ranks as medium-sized. Here the CDR3 DNA reads TGTGCCAGCAGTGAAAGGGAGAACACTGAAGCTTTCTTT. Its protein is CASSERENTEAFF. The chain recombines TRBV6-1 with TRBJ1-1; no firm D call. Germline V gene lookup returns CDR1 MNHNS and CDR2 SASEGT. The ends were cut back, 2 bases at V and 1 base at J, with 5 bases in the middle. CDR3 length equals 13 residues.

This clonotype was counted at least ten times. This sequence joins TRBV12-3 or TRBV12-4 and TRBJ2-7; the D gene is possibly TRBD1 (5 bases). V dropped 3 bases and J dropped 2 bases, with 11 bases sitting between them. This CDR3 has 14 residues. As DNA, the CDR3 is TGTGCCAGCAGTTTGACAGCCTACCCCTACGAGCAGTACTTC. Its translation is CASSLTAYPYEQYF.

This clonotype was seen repeatedly, ten times or more. The CDR3 coding sequence is TGTGCCAGCAGTCCGAGGTTGGCGGGGTCGGATAGCAATCAGCCCCAGCATTTT. Translated: CASSPRLAGSDSNQPQHF. The chain uses TRBV12-3 or TRBV12-4 and TRBJ1-5; D is unresolved. The CDR3 loop spans 18 amino acids. Trimming took 5 bases from V and 0 from J, leaving 20 bases between them.

This clonotype is medium-sized within its sample. The chain combines TRBV20-1 with TRBJ1-6; no firm D call. This CDR3 has 16 residues. Germline values: CDR1 DFQATT, CDR2 SNEGSKA (reference sequence). The V gene lost 2 bases and the J gene lost 6 bases, with 17 bases spanning the gap. The CDR3 bases are TGCAGTGCTAGATTGGCAGGAACATCCAGTAATTCACCCCTCCACTTT. Amino acid sequence: CSARLAGTSSNSPLHF.

This clonotype was detected many times. V and J are TRBV4-3 and TRBJ2-5, with TRBD2 as a possible D gene (5 bases). The V gene lost 0 bases and the J gene lost 4 bases, with 15 bases spanning the gap. The CDR3 length is 16 residues. CDR1 LGHNA and CDR2 YSLEER come from the germline V gene. The CDR3 here is CASSQDHRVGGETQYF. The CDR3 bases are TGCGCCAGCAGCCAAGATCATAGGGTTGGAGGAGAGACCCAGTACTTC.

This clonotype showed up many times. J is TRBJ2-3 and V is TRBV10-1, with 8 bases matching TRBD2. This CDR3 has 15 amino acids. Germline CDR1 reads WNHNN; CDR2 reads SYGVQD (reference sequence). Losses at the gene ends were 3 bases for V and 6 bases for J; bases not matched to a gene: 8. CDR3 region: CASSESAGETDTQYF. The CDR3, as DNA: TGCGCCAGCAGTGAATCAGCGGGGGAGACGGATACGCAGTATTTT.

The chain carries TRBV5-1 and TRBJ1-2; no reliable D call. Deletions cut 6 bases from V and 4 bases from J, with 19 bases between. The V gene's germline CDR1 is SGHRS and CDR2 YFSETQ. This CDR3 has 15 amino acids. The CDR3 bases are TGCGCCAGCATCAACGAACCAGGATTGACCTATGGCTACACCTTC. It specifies CASINEPGLTYGYTF.

The sample holds a few counts of this clonotype. Written as DNA, the CDR3 is TGTGCCAGCAGCCAACAGGGGAACACTGAAGCTTTCTTT. It encodes CASSQQGNTEAFF. This chain joins TRBV12-3 or TRBV12-4 and TRBJ1-1; a possible D gene is TRBD1 (6 bases). With 6 bases removed from V and 1 base from J, the gap between germline ends came to 9 bases. This CDR3 is built from 13 residues.

This clonotype has a count of ten or more. The chain couples TRBV21-1 to TRBJ1-6; TRBD1, the D gene given by the table, was not confirmed from the DNA. TRBV21-1 is marked as a pseudogene. The length of the CDR3 is 14 residues. CDR3 DNA sequence: TGTGCCTCCGCCCCCGGGACAGGTGGTTCACCCCTCCACTTT. It yields the protein CASAPGTGGSPLHF.

A few counts support this clonotype. The chain couples TRBV6-4 to TRBJ2-1, with 9 bases that match TRBD2. Trimming at V came to 2 bases and at J to 8 bases, leaving 10 bases not matched to a gene. Per germline, CDR1 MRHNA and CDR2 SNTAGT. CDR3 length equals 16 residues. CDR3 sequence (DNA): TGTGCCAGCAGTGACCGTCCTAGCGGGGAAGGTCATGAGCAGTTCTTC. This codes for CASSDRPSGEGHEQFF.

In its sample, this clonotype was seen many times. This sequence joins TRBV7-2 and TRBJ2-5; 7 bases line up with TRBD1. This CDR3 contains 13 residues. Trimming cost V 8 bases and J 4 bases; bases outside gene matches: 7. The germline CDR1 and CDR2 sequences are SGHTA and FQGNSA. This chain's CDR3 is CASGRTGAETQYF. Here the CDR3 DNA reads TGTGCCAGCGGACGGACAGGTGCAGAGACCCAGTACTTC. The variable domain in full, with the rest retrieved from reference TRBV7-2 and TRBJ2-5, is GAGVSQSPSNKVTEKGKDVELRCDPISGHTALYWYRQSLGQGLEFLIYFQGNSAPDKSGLPSDRFSAERTGGSVSTLTIQRTQQEDSAVYLCASGRTGAETQYFGPGTRLLVL.

In its sample, this clonotype ranks as medium-sized. CDR3 DNA sequence: TGTGCCAGCAGCTTAAGGCCTAGCGGGTCGAATACGCAGTATTTT. Translated, it gives CASSLRPSGSNTQYF. J is TRBJ2-3 and V is TRBV7-3; TRBD2 matches 8 bases. Trimming removed 1 base from V and 7 bases from J; junction bases left unmatched: 7. Germline-derived CDR1 and CDR2 are SGHTA and FQGTGA. CDR3 length: 15 amino acids.

This clonotype has at least ten counts. This chain uses TRBV7-6 with TRBJ1-1; D is ambiguous. The V gene lost 1 base and the J gene lost 3 bases, with 3 bases spanning the gap. The CDR3 has 12 residues. Germline values: CDR1 SGHVS, CDR2 FNYEAQ. The chain's CDR3 is CASSLDDTEAFF. The DNA of the CDR3 is TGTGCCAGCAGCTTAGATGACACTGAAGCTTTCTTT.

This clonotype is deemed medium-sized. This rearrangement joins TRBV6-5 to TRBJ1-5; D perhaps matches TRBD1 (6 bases). Germline V gives CDR1 MNHEY, CDR2 SVGAGI. The CDR3 is 13 residues long. Trimming pared 6 bases from V and 4 bases from J, leaving 10 bases between. This CDR3 is CASRNGQNQPQHF. CDR3 coding DNA: TGTGCCAGCAGAAACGGACAGAATCAGCCCCAGCATTTT.

This clonotype occurred many times. This chain links TRBV7-2 with TRBJ2-7; D may be TRBD1 (5 bases). Germline CDR1 and CDR2: SGHTA and FQGNSA. This CDR3 is 15 amino acids long. With 3 bases removed from V and 6 bases from J, the gap between germline ends came to 18 bases. The CDR3 nucleotides are TGTGCCAGCAGCTTGGGTGGGGCGTTAAGTTCCGAGCAGTACTTC. Translated, it gives CASSLGGALSSEQYF.

J is TRBJ2-1 and V is TRBV7-6, with unresolved D. Germline V gene lookup returns CDR1 SGHVS and CDR2 FNYEAQ. The ends were cut back, 1 base at V and 9 bases at J, with 7 bases in the middle. The CDR3 totals 12 residues. CDR3 nucleotides: TGTGCCAGCAGCTTAGTCGGCAGTGAGCAGTTCTTC. Its protein is CASSLVGSEQFF.

This clonotype was counted ten times or more. The chain is built from TRBV12-5 and TRBJ2-7, with a weak D call TRBD2 (6 bases). The CDR3 runs to 18 residues. Per the germline V gene, CDR1 is LGHNT and CDR2 is FRNRAP. Trimming took off 5 bases at V and 4 bases at J, with 27 bases between the two ends. CDR3 DNA sequence: TGTGCTAGTGGTCCCCGGGGAGGCGACCTCATGAACTCTTACGAGCAGTACTTC. Protein: CASGPRGGDLMNSYEQYF.

The chain employs TRBV11-2 and TRBJ1-6, with D unclear. Germline loops: CDR1 SGHAT, CDR2 FQNNGV. Trimming cost V 2 bases and J 9 bases, with 5 bases left between them. This CDR3 comprises 12 residues. CDR3 DNA: TGTGCCAGCAGCTTATCCCTTTCACCCCTCCACTTT. The encoded protein is CASSLSLSPLHF.

This clonotype was seen only a few times. The chain uses TRBV20-1 and TRBJ2-5, with 10 bases that match TRBD1. Germline V CDR1 and CDR2: DFQATT, SNEGSKA (reference sequence). V lost 4 bases, J lost 1 base, and 6 bases stayed unmatched. The CDR3 contains 15 residues. DNA for the CDR3: TGCAGTGCTATGCCGGGACAGGGGTTCCAAGAGACCCAGTACTTC. It specifies CSAMPGQGFQETQYF.